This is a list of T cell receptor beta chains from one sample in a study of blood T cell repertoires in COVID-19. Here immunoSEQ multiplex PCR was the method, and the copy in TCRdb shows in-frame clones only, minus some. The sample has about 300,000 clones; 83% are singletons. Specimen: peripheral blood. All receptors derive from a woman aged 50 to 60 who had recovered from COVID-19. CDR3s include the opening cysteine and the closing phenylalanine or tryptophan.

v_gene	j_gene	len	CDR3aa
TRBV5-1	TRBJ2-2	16	CASSLAARSNTGELFF
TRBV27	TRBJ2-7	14	CASSRSTGSYEQYF
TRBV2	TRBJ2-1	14	CASSVPEGRDEQFF
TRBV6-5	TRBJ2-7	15	CASSYLLGLGYEQYF
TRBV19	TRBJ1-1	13	CASSGGKGTEAFF
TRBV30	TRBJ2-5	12	CARGEYQETQYF
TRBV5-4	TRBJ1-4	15	CASSLSGGSNEKLFF
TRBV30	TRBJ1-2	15	CAWSVPGGYSYGYTF
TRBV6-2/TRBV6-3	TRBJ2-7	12	CASSFDSYEQYF
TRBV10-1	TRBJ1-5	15	CASSDIRDRGRPQHF
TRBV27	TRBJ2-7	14	CASSFGTGGYEQYF
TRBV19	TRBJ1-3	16	CASSPTGLNSGNTIYF
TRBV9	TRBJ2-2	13	CASSAQGGGELFF
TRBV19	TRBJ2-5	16	CASSIDYYGGEETQYF
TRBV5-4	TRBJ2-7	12	CASSQETDVEYF
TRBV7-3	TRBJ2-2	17	CASSLTVSISSTGELFF
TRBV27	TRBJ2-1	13	CASTRQGSNEQFF
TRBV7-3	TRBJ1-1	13	CASSLPGNTEAFF
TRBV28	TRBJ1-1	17	CASRLTQKGQANTEAFF
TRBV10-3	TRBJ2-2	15	CAIRIEREGAGELFF
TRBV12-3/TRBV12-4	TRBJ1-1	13	CASKHPLNTEAFF
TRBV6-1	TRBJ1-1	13	CASSEGTGTEAFF
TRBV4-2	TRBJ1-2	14	CASSIEQGPGGYTF
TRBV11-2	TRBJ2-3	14	CASSPVSDTDTQYF
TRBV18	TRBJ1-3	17	CASSPVTGGDSGNTIYF
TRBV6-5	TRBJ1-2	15	CASSYSPRGTYGYTF
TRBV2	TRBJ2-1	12	CASSSSGGVQFF
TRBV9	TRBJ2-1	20	CASSVGVGLAAISPYNEQFF
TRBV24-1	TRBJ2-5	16	CATSDMAGQGAGAQYF
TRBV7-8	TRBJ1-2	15	CASSLASNRVGGYTF
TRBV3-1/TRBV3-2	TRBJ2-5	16	CASSQIGDRERETQYF
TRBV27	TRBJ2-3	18	CASSLFPWVAGGTDTQYF
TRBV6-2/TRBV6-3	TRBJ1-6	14	CASSADREASPLHF
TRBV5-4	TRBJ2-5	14	CASSPGLAQETQYF
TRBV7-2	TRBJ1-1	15	CASRDRQLMNTEAFF
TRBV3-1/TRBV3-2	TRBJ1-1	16	CASSPPLGVPVLGAFF
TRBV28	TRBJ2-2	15	CASSTNRGRSGELFF